What follows are 9 T cell receptor beta chains derived from one specimen sequenced in a study of T cell repertoires in cytomegalovirus infection. These TCRs' antigens remain unknown. From the reads, TCRdb called clonotypes with MiXCR, one entry per CDR3 protein. The data contain about 770,000 distinct CDR3 sequences, 25% to 30% of them singletons. This sample comprised cultured CD8+ T cells from PBMCs, obtained from culture after CMV antigen stimulation. The receptors originated from a human donor in good health (CMV status not recorded). Some clones in this sample may be carry-over from other donors' samples.

V usage is TRBV7-9 and J usage is TRBJ2-5; a weak D match, TRBD1 (5 bases). The germline V gene has CDR1 SEHNR and CDR2 FQNEAQ (reference sequence). V was shortened by 1 base and J by 1 base, with 13 bases between the two germline ends. The CDR3 extends over 16 amino acids. The CDR3 region has the DNA TGTGCCAGCAGCTTAGATCTGTCAGGGTCCCAAGAGACCCAGTACTTC. Amino acid sequence: CASSLDLSGSQETQYF. Full variable domain (remainder filled in from reference TRBV7-9 and TRBJ2-5): DTGVSQNPRHKITKRGQNVTFRCDPISEHNRLYWYRQTLGQGPEFLTYFQNEAQLEKSRLLSDRFSAERPKGSFSTLEIQRTEQGDSAMYLCASSLDLSGSQETQYFGPGTRLLVL.

The chain employs TRBV29-1 and TRBJ2-2, with D perhaps matching TRBD1 or TRBD2 (6 bases each). CDR3 length equals 18 residues. CDR1 and CDR2 from the germline V gene are SQVTM and ANQGSEA. Trimming stripped 6 bases from V and 1 base from J, with 24 bases between. The CDR3 sequence is CSVDEGIAGHGNTGELFF. The CDR3 bases are TGCAGCGTCGATGAAGGGATCGCGGGACATGGGAACACCGGGGAGCTGTTTTTT.

As DNA, the CDR3 is TGTGCCAGCTCTGGGGGGGAAATACTCAGCTCCTACAATGAGCAGTTCTTC. Translating it yields CASSGGEILSSYNEQFF. This chain connects TRBV7-9 to TRBJ2-1, with 7 bases matching TRBD2. The J segment lost 0 bases and the V segment lost 8 bases, leaving 13 bases of the junction unmatched. The germline V gene encodes CDR1 SEHNR and CDR2 FQNEAQ (reference sequence). The CDR3 totals 17 residues.

This clonotype has a count of ten or more. The gene calls are TRBV6-2 or TRBV6-3 and TRBJ2-7; 9 positions agree with TRBD1. Trimming at V came to 2 bases and at J to 12 bases, leaving 8 bases not matched to a gene. The germline CDR1 and CDR2 sequences are MNHEY and SVGEGT. This CDR3 has 13 amino acids. The CDR3 loop is CASSYLGQGTRYV. CDR3 nucleotide sequence: TGTGCCAGCAGTTACCTGGGACAGGGCACGAGGTACGTC.

The chain links TRBV7-9 to TRBJ1-1; no reliable D call. V was pared by 2 bases and J by 4 bases, with 11 bases between. Germline assignment: CDR1 SEHNR and CDR2 FQNEAQ (reference sequence). There are 14 residues in the CDR3. The CDR3 nucleotides read TGTGCCAGCAGCTTATCCCTGGGAACCACTGAAGCTTTCTTT. It translates to CASSLSLGTTEAFF.

The genes are TRBV27 and TRBJ2-3; either TRBD1 or TRBD2 may fit D (6 bases each). The CDR3 length is 15 residues. V lost 6 bases, J lost 6 bases, and 19 bases lay in between. Germline CDR1 is MNHEY and CDR2 is SMNVEV (reference sequence). The CDR3 spells CASSKQWGAQDTQYF. The CDR3 DNA reads as TGTGCCAGCAGCAAACAGTGGGGGGCCCAGGATACGCAGTATTTT.

This clonotype was found many times. J is TRBJ2-4 and V is TRBV7-6, with D possibly being TRBD2 (5 bases). V was trimmed by 5 bases and J by 1 base, leaving 27 bases between them. CDR1 is SGHVS, CDR2 FNYEAQ, per germline. This CDR3 comprises 20 residues. DNA for the CDR3: TGTGCCAGCAGCGCGTTTGGTGTAGCGTCCCCAACGCCGGCCAAAAACATTCAGTACTTC. This encodes CASSAFGVASPTPAKNIQYF.

This clonotype was counted ten times or more. V is TRBV7-9 and J is TRBJ1-5; D may be TRBD1 (6 bases). Germline V gene data show CDR1 as SEHNR and CDR2 as FQNEAQ (reference sequence). The ends were cut back, 5 bases at V and 0 bases at J, with 8 bases in the middle. This CDR3 has 14 amino acids. The CDR3 DNA reads TGTGCCAGCAGCCCGGACAGTAGCAATCAGCCCCAGCATTTT. Protein product: CASSPDSSNQPQHF.

This clonotype was counted ten times or more. The chain joins TRBV7-6 to TRBJ2-1, with 12 bases matching TRBD2. The trim removed 6 bases at V and 7 bases at J, leaving 7 bases unmatched. Germline-derived CDR1 and CDR2 are SGHVS and FNYEAQ. The CDR3 spans 15 residues. CDR3 bases: TGTGCCAGCAGAGCCCTAGCGGGGGGGCTTAATGAGCAGTTCTTC. As protein: CASRALAGGLNEQFF.